The 28 T cell receptor beta chains listed next were all sequenced from one sample in a study of CD8 T cells in Susac syndrome. After extraction with the RNeasy kit, about 0.45 to 1 ug of the RNA was reverse transcribed using random hexamers. TCRdb itself ran the immunoSEQ multiplex PCR reads through MiXCR, one entry per CDR3 protein. The sample shows some 150,000 distinct CDR3 sequences, approximately 95% of them seen only once. Sequenced: CD4+ T cells from PBMCs. The receptors derive from a human donor with Susac syndrome.

This clonotype was observed a single time. J is TRBJ2-3 and V is TRBV28; 9 bases map to TRBD2. The CDR3 sequence is 14 residues long. The V segment lost 7 bases and the J segment 4 bases; nucleotides outside the gene matches: 6. Germline V gives CDR1 MDHEN, CDR2 SYDVKM. CDR3 DNA: TGTGCCAGCAAAACCGCGGGGGGGCCAGATACGCAGTATTTT. This translates into CASKTAGGPDTQYF.

This clonotype was found once. The chain uses TRBV6-1 and TRBJ2-6, with D perhaps TRBD1 (5 bases). CDR3 size: 17 residues. Germline assignment: CDR1 MNHNS and CDR2 SASEGT. V was shortened by 5 bases and J by 0 bases, with 14 bases between the two germline ends. CDR3 in DNA: TGTGCCAGCAGTAGGTGGGGTACAGGCTCTGGGGCCAACGTCCTGACTTTC. Its protein product is CASSRWGTGSGANVLTF.

This clonotype came up a few times. V and J are TRBV5-1 and TRBJ2-5, with 11 bases matching TRBD1. The germline V gene encodes CDR1 SGHRS and CDR2 YFSETQ. V lost 4 bases to trimming and J lost 2 bases; unmatched junction nucleotides: 7. The CDR3 has 16 amino acids. The CDR3 is CASSLGQGAVQETQYF. In DNA, the CDR3 is TGCGCCAGCAGCCTAGGACAGGGGGCGGTTCAAGAGACCCAGTACTTC.

The rearrangement joins TRBV5-1 to TRBJ2-1; 13 nucleotides agree with TRBD2. This CDR3 has 16 residues. Germline V CDR1 and CDR2: SGHRS, YFSETQ. J gave up 3 bases and V 4 bases, and 4 bases lay outside the gene matches. In DNA form, the CDR3 reads TGCGCCAGCAGCGTGGGACTAGCGGGACTCTACAATGAGCAGTTCTTC. Translated, it gives CASSVGLAGLYNEQFF.

The chain couples TRBV24-1 to TRBJ2-1; 10 nucleotides agree with TRBD2. Germline values: CDR1 KGHDR, CDR2 SFDVKD. CDR3 length equals 16 residues. V shed 3 bases, J shed 8 bases, and the junction held 9 bases outside the gene matches. The CDR3: CATSDPASGRLDEQFF. CDR3 sequence (DNA): TGTGCCACCAGTGATCCCGCTAGCGGGAGATTGGATGAGCAGTTCTTC.

The chain employs TRBV5-1 and TRBJ2-5; 15 bases match TRBD2. The V gene's germline CDR1 is SGHRS and CDR2 YFSETQ. The CDR3 is 15 residues long. J gave up 4 bases and V 5 bases, and 3 bases lay outside the gene matches. For the CDR3, the DNA is TGCGCCAGCAGACCGGGACTAGCGGGGGGAGAGACCCAGTACTTC. It codes for CASRPGLAGGETQYF.

In this sample, this clonotype turned up once. DNA for the CDR3: TGTGCCAGCAGCTTACGGGGGATCCCTGAAGCTTTCTTT. Its translation: CASSLRGIPEAFF. The gene calls are TRBV5-4 and TRBJ1-1, with D perhaps matching TRBD1 (5 bases). Germline CDR1 reads SGHNT; CDR2 reads YYREEE (reference sequence). Between the trimmed V and J ends, which lost 2 bases and 6 bases, there was a span of 11 bases. CDR3 length: 13 residues.

This chain joins TRBV20-1 and TRBJ2-7; 8 bases match TRBD1. The CDR3 is 14 residues long. The germline gives CDR1 DFQATT, CDR2 SNEGSKA (reference sequence). V lost 5 bases, J lost 2 bases, and 8 bases stayed unmatched. The CDR3 protein is CSADPGQDTYEQYF. The CDR3 bases are TGCAGTGCTGACCCGGGACAGGATACCTACGAGCAGTACTTC.

The rearrangement links TRBV29-1 to TRBJ1-1; no reliable D call. V lost 8 bases to trimming and J lost 1 base, with 11 bases between them. The CDR3 spans 12 residues. CDR1 is SQVTM, CDR2 ANQGSEA, per germline. The CDR3 region has the DNA TGCAGCATCAAGGGTCCGAACACTGAAGCTTTCTTT. Amino acid sequence: CSIKGPNTEAFF.

This clonotype occurred once. J is TRBJ2-7 and V is TRBV3-1; a weak D match, TRBD2 (5 bases). This CDR3 spans 16 amino acids. In germline, CDR1 is LGHDT, CDR2 YNNKEL (reference sequence). With 4 bases removed from V and 3 bases from J, the gap between germline ends came to 19 bases. The CDR3 protein is CASSPSVAGWVYEQYF. In nucleotides, the CDR3 is TGTGCCAGCAGCCCGAGTGTGGCGGGCTGGGTCTACGAGCAGTACTTC.

The V call is TRBV7-9, the J call TRBJ2-3; D uncertain. Between the trimmed V and J ends, which lost 5 bases and 5 bases, there was a span of 17 bases. CDR1 and CDR2 from the germline V gene are SEHNR and FQNEAQ (reference sequence). This CDR3 has 15 amino acids. Here the CDR3 reads CASSARIETQDTQYF. The CDR3 DNA reads as TGTGCCAGCAGCGCGAGGATAGAGACGCAAGATACGCAGTATTTT. Together with reference TRBV7-9 and TRBJ2-3, the CDR3 gives the full variable domain: DTGVSQNPRHKITKRGQNVTFRCDPISEHNRLYWYRQTLGQGPEFLTYFQNEAQLEKSRLLSDRFSAERPKGSFSTLEIQRTEQGDSAMYLCASSARIETQDTQYFGPGTRLTVL.

Here the CDR3 reads CASSQTSGGRSPSTDTQYF. The CDR3 coding sequence is TGTGCCAGCAGCCAAACTAGCGGGGGGCGAAGTCCTAGCACAGATACGCAGTATTTT. This chain links TRBV3-1 with TRBJ2-3; TRBD2 matches at 12 bases. The germline CDR1 and CDR2 sequences are LGHDT and YNNKEL (reference sequence). J was trimmed by 0 bases and V by 2 bases; bases with no gene match: 9. The CDR3 loop spans 19 amino acids.

CDR3 DNA: TGCAGCGTTGGGCCGCAGGGAACTAATGAAAAACTGTTTTTT. This translates into CSVGPQGTNEKLFF. The genes are TRBV29-1 and TRBJ1-4, with D maybe TRBD1 (5 bases). V shed 4 bases and J shed 1 base, with 10 bases lying between them. This CDR3 is 14 amino acids long. Germline V lookup: CDR1 SQVTM, CDR2 ANQGSEA.

CDR3 sequence (DNA): TGTGCCAGCAGTTACGCCGGGACAGGGGGCTGGGAGCTGTTTTTT. Translating gives CASSYAGTGGWELFF. The chain has TRBV28 and TRBJ2-2, with 12 bases that match TRBD1. The CDR3 extends over 15 amino acids. Germline CDR1 reads MDHEN; CDR2 reads SYDVKM. The V segment lost 4 bases and the J segment 9 bases; nucleotides outside the gene matches: 6.

This chain connects TRBV2 to TRBJ2-7; 7 bases agree with TRBD1. After removal of 7 bases from V and 4 bases from J, the junction contained 13 bases not matched to a gene. Germline CDR1 and CDR2: SNHLY and FYNNEI. The CDR3 runs to 15 residues. The CDR3 region has the DNA TGTGCCAGCAACCCCGCCGCATCAGGGGGATACGAGCAGTACTTC. Its translation: CASNPAASGGYEQYF.

This chain connects TRBV20-1 to TRBJ2-5, with 12 nucleotides matching TRBD2. CDR1 DFQATT and CDR2 SNEGSKA come from the germline V gene (reference sequence). The CDR3 runs 15 residues. V shed 0 bases and J 2 bases; nucleotides not matched to a gene: 1. The CDR3 protein is CSARDLAGGQETQYF. CDR3 in DNA: TGCAGTGCTAGAGATCTAGCGGGGGGGCAAGAGACCCAGTACTTC.

This rearrangement joins TRBV12-3 or TRBV12-4 to TRBJ2-1; the D is unclear. The CDR3 contains 12 residues. V lost 2 bases and J 10 bases, leaving 9 bases between the germline ends. The CDR3 protein is CASSLSGGEQFF. The CDR3 DNA sequence: TGTGCCAGCAGTTTATCGGGTGGGGAGCAGTTCTTC.

A remark on this clonotype: Mismatch with germline at one junction end may stem from a read error. The gene calls are TRBV7-3 and TRBJ2-5; tentative D call: TRBD2 (6 bases). The length of the CDR3 is 13 residues. CDR1 is SGHTA and CDR2 is FQGTGA in the germline V gene. CDR3 DNA sequence: TGTGCCAGGAGCTCGGGGGTCCAAGAGACCCAGTACTTC. The encoded protein is CARSSGVQETQYF. The full variable domain, completed using reference TRBV7-3 and TRBJ2-5, is GAGVSQTPSNKVTEKGKYVELRCDPISGHTALYWYRQSLGQGPEFLIYFQGTGAADDSGLPNDRFFAVRPEGSVSTLKIQRTERGDSAVYLCARSSGVQETQYFGPGTRLLVL.

This clonotype was recorded a few times. The chain couples TRBV28 to TRBJ1-2; D is undetermined. V lost 2 bases and J 4 bases, leaving 5 bases between the germline ends. This CDR3 has 12 amino acids. Germline V gene data show CDR1 as MDHEN and CDR2 as SYDVKM. The CDR3 loop is CASSLNSYGYTF. The CDR3 coding sequence is TGTGCCAGCAGTTTAAACAGCTATGGCTACACCTTC.

The count of this clonotype is one. The rearrangement joins TRBV4-1 to TRBJ2-7; D unclear. Trimming removed 2 bases from V and 5 bases from J, with 13 bases in between. CDR1 MGHRA and CDR2 YSYEKL come from the germline V gene. The CDR3 has 14 amino acids. The CDR3 spells CASSQFWADHEQYF. The CDR3 region has the DNA TGCGCCAGCAGCCAATTTTGGGCGGATCACGAGCAGTACTTC.

This chain links TRBV7-8 with TRBJ2-3; D unresolved. Per germline, CDR1 SGHVS and CDR2 FQNEAQ. Trimming pared 5 bases from V and 7 bases from J, leaving 13 bases between. The CDR3 contains 13 residues. The CDR3 coding sequence is TGTGCCAGCAGCGCCCCTAGAGATAATACGCAGTATTTT. It is translated as CASSAPRDNTQYF.

This sequence joins TRBV9 and TRBJ2-1; tentative D call: TRBD2 (5 bases). V was clipped by 6 bases and J by 3 bases, with 10 bases between them. This CDR3 has 13 residues. CDR1 SGDLS and CDR2 YYNGEE come from the germline V gene. The DNA of the CDR3 is TGTGCCAGCACCCACGAGGGCTACAATGAGCAGTTCTTC. Protein sequence: CASTHEGYNEQFF.

This chain joins TRBV29-1 and TRBJ1-1, with TRBD1 matching 9 bases. Germline V lookup: CDR1 SQVTM, CDR2 ANQGSEA. The CDR3 spans 14 residues. The V gene end was trimmed by 6 bases and the J gene end by 7 bases; junction bases not matched to a gene: 12. CDR3 in amino acids: CSVAPRQGGGEAFF. CDR3 bases: TGCAGCGTGGCCCCCAGACAGGGGGGTGGTGAAGCTTTCTTT.

The count of this clonotype is one. The chain is built from TRBV29-1 and TRBJ1-4, with 7 bases aligning to TRBD1. The CDR3 sequence is 13 residues long. The V segment lost 3 bases and the J segment 8 bases; nucleotides outside the gene matches: 6. Looked up from germline, CDR1 is SQVTM and CDR2 is ANQGSEA. The CDR3 DNA sequence: TGCAGCGTTGACGGTCAGGGGGGAGAAAAACTGTTTTTT. The encoded protein is CSVDGQGGEKLFF.

The chain combines TRBV15 with TRBJ1-6; 11 nucleotides align to TRBD1. Germline CDR1 LNHNV, CDR2 YYDKDF (reference sequence). V lost 5 bases and J lost 8; bases outside the gene matches: 5. This CDR3 is 15 amino acids long. Here the CDR3 DNA reads TGTGCCACCAGCCCCCGGGACAGGGGGTATTCACCCCTCCACTTT. Translated: CATSPRDRGYSPLHF.

The gene calls are TRBV5-1 and TRBJ1-1, with D maybe TRBD1 (5 bases). V was pared by 0 bases and J by 4 bases, with 10 bases between. CDR3 length: 14 residues. Germline V CDR1 and CDR2: SGHRS, YFSETQ. DNA of the CDR3: TGCGCCAGCAGCTTGGCATTGGGGGGCACTGAAGCTTTCTTT. Its translation is CASSLALGGTEAFF.

The chain employs TRBV3-1 and TRBJ2-5; no clear D. This CDR3 is 14 amino acids long. V was clipped by 4 bases and J by 4 bases, with 13 bases between them. Germline loops: CDR1 LGHDT, CDR2 YNNKEL (reference sequence). CDR3 in amino acids: CASSPLGPRETQYF. The CDR3 nucleotides are TGTGCCAGCAGCCCGTTAGGGCCTCGAGAGACCCAGTACTTC.

The rearrangement uses TRBV7-3 and TRBJ2-6; D is unresolved. The ends were cut back, 8 bases at V and 3 bases at J, with 8 bases in the middle. The CDR3 extends over 13 amino acids. Germline values: CDR1 SGHTA, CDR2 FQGTGA. CDR3 nucleotide sequence: TGTGCCAGCGGTCTTGGTGGGGCCAACGTCCTGACTTTC. This codes for CASGLGGANVLTF.